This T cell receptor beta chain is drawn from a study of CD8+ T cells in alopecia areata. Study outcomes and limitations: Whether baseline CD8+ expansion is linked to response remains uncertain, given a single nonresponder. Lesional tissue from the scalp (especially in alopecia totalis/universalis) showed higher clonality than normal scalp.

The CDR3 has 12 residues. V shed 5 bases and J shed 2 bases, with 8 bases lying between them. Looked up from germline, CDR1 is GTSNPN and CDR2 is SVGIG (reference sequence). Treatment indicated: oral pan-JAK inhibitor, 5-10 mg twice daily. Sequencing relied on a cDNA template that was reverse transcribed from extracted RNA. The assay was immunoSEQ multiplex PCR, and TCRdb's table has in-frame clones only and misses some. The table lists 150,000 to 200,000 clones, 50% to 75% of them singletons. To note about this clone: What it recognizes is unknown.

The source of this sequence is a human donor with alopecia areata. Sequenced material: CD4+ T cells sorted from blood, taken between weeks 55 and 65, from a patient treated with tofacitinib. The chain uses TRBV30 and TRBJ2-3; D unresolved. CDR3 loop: CAWARSTDTQYF. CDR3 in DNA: TGTGCCTGGGCTCGATCCACAGATACGCAGTATTTT.